The rows below give T cell receptor beta chains drawn from one sample of a study of OX40 agonist ivuxolimab in advanced cancers. Here immunoSEQ multiplex PCR was the method, and the copy in TCRdb shows in-frame clones only, minus some. Of about 69,000 clones detected, roughly 87% appear once; the ten largest clones hold under 3.5%. Material: CD4+ or CD8+ T cells sorted from blood, obtained in a trial of the OX40 agonist ivuxolimab. The source is an adult with an advanced solid tumor such as melanoma, head and neck, liver or kidney cancer. The CDR3 runs from the conserved cysteine through the conserved F or W. Fields, in order: V gene, D gene, J gene, clone size, CDR3 length, CDR3 protein, CDR3 DNA. D genes are given only for firm matches. Clone size appears in some rows only: once, few, many, or a class for an expanded clone.

V: TRBV6-5; D: TRBD1; J: TRBJ1-1; size: once; length: 15; CDR3: CATSGGGVSGTEAFF; DNA: TGTGCCACCTCAGGGGGCGGCGTGTCAGGAACTGAAGCTTTCTTT
V: TRBV7-3; D: NA; J: TRBJ1-6; size: NA; length: 13; CDR3: CASSVDLGSPLHF; DNA: TGTGCCAGCAGCGTTGACCTTGGTTCACCCCTCCACTTT
V: TRBV2; D: TRBD2; J: TRBJ2-2; size: NA; length: 15; CDR3: CASSGVAGGIGELFF; DNA: TGTGCCAGCAGTGGGGTAGCGGGAGGTATCGGGGAGCTGTTTTTT
V: TRBV28; D: NA; J: TRBJ1-2; size: NA; length: 13; CDR3: CASTTPGKYGYTF; DNA: TGTGCCAGCACCACTCCGGGGAAGTATGGCTACACCTTC
V: TRBV11-1; D: NA; J: TRBJ1-2; size: NA; length: 14; CDR3: CAGDLDSANYGYTF; DNA: TGTGCCGGAGACCTCGACAGCGCGAACTATGGCTACACCTTC
V: TRBV6-1; D: NA; J: TRBJ2-7; size: NA; length: 14; CDR3: CASSPRDPNYEQYF; DNA: TGTGCCAGCAGTCCACGGGATCCTAACTACGAGCAGTACTTC
V: TRBV20-1; D: NA; J: TRBJ2-5; size: NA; length: 10; CDR3: CSARVETQYF; DNA: TGCAGTGCTAGGGTAGAGACCCAGTACTTC
V: TRBV21-1; D: NA; J: TRBJ1-4; size: few; length: 18; CDR3: CASSKVPDYPHNNEKLFF; DNA: TGTGCCAGCAGCAAAGTGCCCGACTACCCGCATAATAATGAAAAACTGTTTTTT
V: TRBV7-8; D: TRBD1; J: TRBJ1-6; size: few; length: 14; CDR3: CASSMQGAGSPLHF; DNA: TGTGCCAGCAGTATGCAGGGGGCAGGGTCACCCCTCCACTTT
V: TRBV28; D: TRBD2; J: TRBJ2-5; size: NA; length: 19; CDR3: CASSLYGLAGKMGAGTQYF; DNA: TGTGCCAGCAGTCTCTACGGACTAGCGGGAAAAATGGGGGCCGGGACCCAGTACTTC
V: TRBV19; D: NA; J: TRBJ1-2; size: few; length: 12; CDR3: CASSNSLGGYTF; DNA: TGTGCCAGTAGTAACAGCTTGGGCGGCTACACCTTC
V: TRBV11-2; D: NA; J: TRBJ2-2; size: NA; length: 15; CDR3: CASSLGGPQAGELFF; DNA: TGTGCCAGCAGCTTAGGGGGGCCCCAAGCCGGGGAGCTGTTTTTT
V: TRBV7-9; D: TRBD2; J: TRBJ2-2; size: NA; length: 16; CDR3: CASSSGLAGVTGELFF; DNA: TGTGCCAGCAGCTCTGGACTAGCGGGAGTCACCGGGGAGCTGTTTTTT
V: TRBV7-6; D: NA; J: TRBJ2-5; size: NA; length: 14; CDR3: CASSLATAQETQYF; DNA: TGTGCCAGCAGCTTAGCGACAGCCCAAGAGACCCAGTACTTC
V: TRBV7-9; D: NA; J: TRBJ2-2; size: NA; length: 17; CDR3: CASSFPRMGHNTGELFF; DNA: TGTGCCAGCAGCTTTCCGCGTATGGGACACAACACCGGGGAGCTGTTTTTT
V: TRBV11-2; D: NA; J: TRBJ2-3; size: NA; length: 16; CDR3: CASSLAFGGAADTQYF; DNA: TGTGCCAGCAGCTTAGCTTTCGGGGGTGCGGCAGATACGCAGTATTTT
V: TRBV6-6; D: TRBD1; J: TRBJ1-2; size: NA; length: 13; CDR3: CASSRDSRYGYTF; DNA: TGTGCCAGCAGTCGGGACAGTCGCTATGGCTACACCTTC
V: TRBV6-1; D: TRBD1; J: TRBJ1-5; size: NA; length: 18; CDR3: CASSEAPRQGLSNQPQHF; DNA: TGTGCCAGCAGTGAAGCGCCCCGACAGGGTTTGAGCAATCAGCCCCAGCATTTT
V: TRBV7-3; D: TRBD1; J: TRBJ2-3; size: NA; length: 16; CDR3: CASSTGQGGSGDTQYF; DNA: TGTGCCAGCAGCACCGGACAGGGGGGGTCCGGAGATACGCAGTATTTT
V: TRBV5-5; D: TRBD2; J: TRBJ2-5; size: NA; length: 16; CDR3: CASSASSGVFKETQYF; DNA: TGTGCCAGCTCAGCGTCTAGCGGCGTCTTTAAAGAGACCCAGTACTTC
V: TRBV6-5; D: NA; J: TRBJ1-2; size: NA; length: 13; CDR3: CASRETDYYGYTF; DNA: TGTGCCAGCAGGGAGACAGACTACTATGGCTACACCTTC
V: TRBV9; D: NA; J: TRBJ1-1; size: NA; length: 13; CDR3: CASSVEHNTEAFF; DNA: TGTGCCAGCAGCGTAGAACACAACACTGAAGCTTTCTTT
V: TRBV7-2; D: TRBD1; J: TRBJ1-6; size: NA; length: 19; CDR3: CASSLVRRDRVAWSSPLHF; DNA: TGTGCCAGCAGCTTAGTACGGAGGGACAGGGTTGCTTGGAGTTCACCCCTCCACTTT